One sample yielded the 17 T cell receptor beta chains listed below, sequenced in a study of blood T cells in healthy people across ages. The authors ran a second PCR of 7 to 11 cycles using a sample-barcoded 5' primer and a J-beta primer mix. Each CDR3 protein is one row after TCRdb ran MiXCR on the 5' RACE reads. This table holds around 1,000,000 distinct CDR3 sequences, 20% to 25% found once. In addition, the sample was reused for a study of T cells of mothers and their children.

The sequencing input was blood. These receptors were obtained from a girl aged 2 to 10 in good health.

This clonotype was picked up a small number of times. The genes are TRBV6-2 or TRBV6-3 and TRBJ1-1, with a weak D call TRBD1 (5 bases). V shed 6 bases and J shed 2 bases, with 13 bases lying between them. The germline gives CDR1 MNHEY, CDR2 SVGEGT. This CDR3 has 14 residues. In DNA, the CDR3 is TGTGCCAGCAGCTCTGCAAGGGACAACACTGAAGCTTTCTTT. Translation: CASSSARDNTEAFF.

The chain is built from TRBV28 and TRBJ2-1; D unresolved. The germline CDR1 and CDR2 sequences are MDHEN and SYDVKM. The CDR3 length is 13 residues. Trimming left V 6 bases short and J 3 bases short, with 9 bases between. This CDR3 reads CASRLGNYNEQFF. Written as DNA, the CDR3 is TGTGCCAGCAGATTAGGGAACTACAATGAGCAGTTCTTC.

J is TRBJ1-1 and V is TRBV29-1; D is unclear. The germline V gene has CDR1 SQVTM and CDR2 ANQGSEA. CDR3 length: 11 amino acids. Trimming removed 4 bases at V and 5 bases at J, with 8 bases between. CDR3 sequence reads: CSVVVGTEAFF. The CDR3 DNA is TGCAGCGTTGTAGTGGGGACTGAAGCTTTCTTT.

This chain's CDR3 is CATTGTAEETQYF. CDR3 DNA: TGTGCCACCACTGGGACAGCGGAGGAGACCCAGTACTTC. The chain has TRBV5-6 and TRBJ2-5; 7 nucleotides agree with TRBD1. The trim removed 9 bases at V and 5 bases at J, leaving 10 bases unmatched. Per the germline V gene, CDR1 is SGHDT and CDR2 is YYEEEE. This CDR3 has 13 amino acids.

In this sample, this clonotype turned up a few times. J is TRBJ2-5 and V is TRBV29-1, with 7 nucleotides matching TRBD2. V shed 0 bases, J shed 4 bases, and the junction held 5 bases outside the gene matches. Germline CDR1 is SQVTM and CDR2 is ANQGSEA. CDR3 length equals 14 residues. CDR3 residues: CSVEDAGVGETQYF. The CDR3 bases are TGCAGCGTTGAAGATGCGGGAGTAGGAGAGACCCAGTACTTC.

The chain employs TRBV28 and TRBJ2-1; TRBD1 agrees at 8 bases. The CDR3 has 15 residues. CDR1 MDHEN and CDR2 SYDVKM come from the germline V gene. The junction had 7 bases not matched to a gene; V was cut back by 5 bases and J by 4 bases. In DNA, the CDR3 is TGTGCCAGCAGTCCACCCCGGACAGGGTACAATGAGCAGTTCTTC. Encoded protein: CASSPPRTGYNEQFF.

This clonotype was counted a few times. This sequence joins TRBV2 and TRBJ2-5; TRBD2 agrees at 10 bases. The CDR3 runs to 17 residues. V gave up 4 bases and J gave up 3 bases; unmatched junction bases: 11. The germline V gene has CDR1 SNHLY and CDR2 FYNNEI. DNA for the CDR3: TGTGCCAGCAGTGTACTAGCGGGACAGATCTCAGAAGAGACCCAGTACTTC. Translation: CASSVLAGQISEETQYF.

This chain links TRBV7-2 with TRBJ1-1; no reliable D call. This CDR3 contains 14 residues. V lost 5 bases to trimming and J lost 2 bases, with 12 bases between them. From germline, CDR1 is SGHTA and CDR2 FQGNSA. In DNA, the CDR3 is TGTGCCAGCAGCGGAATTCAGGCTAACACTGAAGCTTTCTTT. Translating it yields CASSGIQANTEAFF.

The chain has TRBV7-9 and TRBJ2-3, with 13 bases that match TRBD2. After removal of 0 bases from V and 2 bases from J, the junction contained 5 bases not matched to a gene. The CDR3 is 18 amino acids. Per the germline V gene, CDR1 is SEHNR and CDR2 is FQNEAQ (reference sequence). The CDR3: CASSLARLAGGDTDTQYF. CDR3 DNA sequence: TGTGCCAGCAGCTTAGCGAGACTAGCGGGAGGAGACACAGATACGCAGTATTTT.

This rearrangement joins TRBV7-8 to TRBJ1-1; perhaps TRBD1 as D (5 bases). Germline CDR1 reads SGHVS; CDR2 reads FQNEAQ. The CDR3 runs 17 residues. V dropped 3 bases and J dropped 1 base, with 18 bases sitting between them. The CDR3 spells CASSFWTRRVTNTEAFF. CDR3 in DNA: TGTGCCAGCAGCTTCTGGACAAGGAGGGTAACGAACACTGAAGCTTTCTTT.

The chain links TRBV15 to TRBJ2-5; D may be TRBD1 or TRBD2 (5 bases each). The closer fit of TRBJ2-7 to the DNA end suggests the J call may be wrong. Germline V gene sequence: CDR1 LNHNV, CDR2 YYDKDF (reference sequence). CDR3 length equals 15 residues. The CDR3 coding sequence is TGTGCCACCAGCAGGACCCGGGGCACCTCCTACGAGCAGTACTTC. Translating it yields CATSRTRGTSYEQYF.

This clonotype appeared many times. The chain joins TRBV9 to TRBJ1-1; possibly TRBD1 for D (5 bases). With 0 bases removed from V and 3 bases from J, the gap between germline ends came to 9 bases. Germline assignment: CDR1 SGDLS and CDR2 YYNGEE. This CDR3 is built from 14 residues. CDR3 sequence reads: CASSVGGSYTEAFF. The CDR3, as DNA: TGTGCCAGCAGCGTAGGGGGCAGTTACACTGAAGCTTTCTTT.

This clonotype was seen a few times. The chain has TRBV27 and TRBJ2-5; 7 nucleotides align to TRBD2. V trimming: 6 bases; J trimming: 5 bases; junction bases outside the gene matches: 9. Germline V lookup: CDR1 MNHEY, CDR2 SMNVEV (reference sequence). This CDR3 comprises 14 residues. The CDR3 reads CASRPGGRLETQYF. The CDR3 nucleotides read TGTGCCAGCAGACCCGGGGGGAGGTTGGAGACCCAGTACTTC.

The chain has TRBV7-9 and TRBJ1-1; TRBD1 matches at 7 bases. CDR1 and CDR2 from the germline V gene are SEHNR and FQNEAQ (reference sequence). This CDR3 spans 15 amino acids. V shed 1 base, J shed 11 bases, and the junction held 13 bases outside the gene matches. CDR3 DNA sequence: TGTGCCAGCAGCTTAGGCCCCTTAGGAGGGGGCCATGCTTTCTTT. It codes for CASSLGPLGGGHAFF.

This clonotype came up a few times. At one end, the junction sequence differs from germline, possibly due to a read error. J is TRBJ1-4 and V is TRBV7-7, with D possibly matching TRBD1 (6 bases). Per germline, CDR1 SSHAT and CDR2 FNYEAQ (reference sequence). CDR3 length equals 14 residues. CDR3 region: CASSLGGPEEKLFF. The CDR3 DNA reads as TGTGCTAGCAGCTTAGGGGGTCCGGAGGAAAAACTGTTTTTT.

This clonotype came up a few times. The chain uses TRBV7-9 and TRBJ2-1; 7 bases are a match to TRBD1. The V gene's germline CDR1 is SEHNR and CDR2 FQNEAQ (reference sequence). This CDR3 has 14 residues. V shed 1 base, J shed 6 bases, and the junction held 3 bases outside the gene matches. CDR3 nucleotide sequence: TGTGCCAGCAGCTTAGAGGGACAGCCCAATGAGCAGTTCTTC. Translation: CASSLEGQPNEQFF.

The sample holds a few counts of this clonotype. The chain recombines TRBV28 with TRBJ2-5, with D maybe TRBD1 (5 bases). The J call is doubtful: the DNA matches TRBJ2-1 better. This CDR3 region has 16 residues. Germline CDR1 is MDHEN and CDR2 is SYDVKM. The CDR3: CASSFAGSSGHNEQFF. CDR3 nucleotide sequence: TGTGCCAGCAGTTTTGCCGGGTCCTCAGGGCACAATGAGCAGTTCTTC.